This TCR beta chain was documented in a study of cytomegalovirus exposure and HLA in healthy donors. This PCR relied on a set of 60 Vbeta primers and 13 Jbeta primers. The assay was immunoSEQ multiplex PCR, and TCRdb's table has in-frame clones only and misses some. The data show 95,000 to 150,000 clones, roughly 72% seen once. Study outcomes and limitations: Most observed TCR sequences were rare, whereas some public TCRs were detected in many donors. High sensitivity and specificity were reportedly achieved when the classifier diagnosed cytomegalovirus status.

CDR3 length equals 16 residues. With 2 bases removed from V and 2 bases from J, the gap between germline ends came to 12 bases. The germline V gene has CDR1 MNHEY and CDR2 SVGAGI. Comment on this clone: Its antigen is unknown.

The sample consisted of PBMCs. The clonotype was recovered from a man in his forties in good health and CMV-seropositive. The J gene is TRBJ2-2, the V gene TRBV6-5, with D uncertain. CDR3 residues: CASSYAFQANTGELFF. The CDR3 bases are TGTGCCAGCAGTTACGCGTTTCAGGCTAACACCGGGGAGCTGTTTTTT.